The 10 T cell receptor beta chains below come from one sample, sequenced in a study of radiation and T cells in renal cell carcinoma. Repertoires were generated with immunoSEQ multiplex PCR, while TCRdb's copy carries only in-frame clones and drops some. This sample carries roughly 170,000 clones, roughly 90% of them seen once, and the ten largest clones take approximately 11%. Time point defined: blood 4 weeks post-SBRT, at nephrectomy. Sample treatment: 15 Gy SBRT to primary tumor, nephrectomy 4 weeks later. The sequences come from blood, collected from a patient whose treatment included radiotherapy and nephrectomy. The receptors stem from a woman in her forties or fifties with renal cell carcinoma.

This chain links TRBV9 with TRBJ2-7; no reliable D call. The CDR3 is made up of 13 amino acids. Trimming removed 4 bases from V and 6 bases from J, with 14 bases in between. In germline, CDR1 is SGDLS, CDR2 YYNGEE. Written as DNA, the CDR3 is TGTGCCAGCAGCTTGTGGGTTGAGAGCGAGCAGTACTTC. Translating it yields CASSLWVESEQYF. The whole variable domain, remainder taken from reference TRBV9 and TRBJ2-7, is DSGVTQTPKHLITATGQRVTLRCSPRSGDLSVYWYQQSLDQGLQFLIQYYNGEERAKGNILERFSAQQFPDLHSELNLSSLELGDSALYFCASSLWVESEQYFGPGTRLTVT.

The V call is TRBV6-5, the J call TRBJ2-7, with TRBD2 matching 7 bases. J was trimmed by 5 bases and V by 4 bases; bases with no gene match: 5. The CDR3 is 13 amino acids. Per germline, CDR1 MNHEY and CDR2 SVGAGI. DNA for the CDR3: TGTGCCAGCAGTTGGCGGGGGAGGAACGAGCAGTACTTC. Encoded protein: CASSWRGRNEQYF.

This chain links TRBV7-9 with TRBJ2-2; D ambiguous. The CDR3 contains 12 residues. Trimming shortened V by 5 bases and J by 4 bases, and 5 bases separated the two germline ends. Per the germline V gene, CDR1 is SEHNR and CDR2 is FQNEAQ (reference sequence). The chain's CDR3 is CASSPTTGELFF. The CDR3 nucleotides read TGTGCCAGCAGCCCTACCACCGGGGAGCTGTTTTTT.

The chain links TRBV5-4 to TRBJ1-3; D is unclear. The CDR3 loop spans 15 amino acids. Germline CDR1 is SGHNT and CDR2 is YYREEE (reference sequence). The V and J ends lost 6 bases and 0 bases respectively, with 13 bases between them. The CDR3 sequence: CASTFGVHSGNTIYF. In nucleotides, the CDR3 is TGTGCCAGCACCTTTGGCGTACACTCTGGAAACACCATATATTTT.

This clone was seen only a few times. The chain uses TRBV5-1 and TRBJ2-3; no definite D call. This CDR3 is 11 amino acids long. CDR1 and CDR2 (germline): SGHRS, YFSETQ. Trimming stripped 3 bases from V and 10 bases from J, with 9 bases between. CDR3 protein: CASSSFVAQYF. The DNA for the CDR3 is TGCGCCAGCAGCTCATTTGTGGCGCAGTATTTT.

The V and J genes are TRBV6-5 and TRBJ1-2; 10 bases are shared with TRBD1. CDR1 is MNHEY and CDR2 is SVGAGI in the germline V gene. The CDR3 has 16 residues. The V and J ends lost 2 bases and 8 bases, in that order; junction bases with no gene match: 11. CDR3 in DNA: TGTGCCAGCAGTTACAGCGAAACCGGGACAGGGGACGGCTACACCTTC. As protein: CASSYSETGTGDGYTF.

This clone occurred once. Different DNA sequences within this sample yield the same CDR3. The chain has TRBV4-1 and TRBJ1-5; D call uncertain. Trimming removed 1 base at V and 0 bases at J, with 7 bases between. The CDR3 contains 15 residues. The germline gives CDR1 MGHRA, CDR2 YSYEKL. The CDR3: CASSQVRDSNQPQHF. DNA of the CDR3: TGCGCCAGCAGCCAAGTACGGGATAGCAATCAGCCCCAGCATTTT.

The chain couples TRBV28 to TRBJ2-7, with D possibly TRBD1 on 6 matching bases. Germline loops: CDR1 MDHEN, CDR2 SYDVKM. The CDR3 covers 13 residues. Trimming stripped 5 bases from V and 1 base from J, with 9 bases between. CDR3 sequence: CASSQGPSYEQYF. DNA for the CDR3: TGTGCCAGCAGTCAGGGGCCTTCCTACGAGCAGTACTTC.

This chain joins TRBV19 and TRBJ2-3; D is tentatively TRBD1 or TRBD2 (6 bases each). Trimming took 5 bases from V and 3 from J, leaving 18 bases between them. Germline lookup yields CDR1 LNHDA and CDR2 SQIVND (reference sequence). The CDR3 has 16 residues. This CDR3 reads CASSRRRLGGTDTQYF. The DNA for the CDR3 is TGTGCCAGTAGTCGGAGGCGGTTAGGGGGGACAGATACGCAGTATTTT.

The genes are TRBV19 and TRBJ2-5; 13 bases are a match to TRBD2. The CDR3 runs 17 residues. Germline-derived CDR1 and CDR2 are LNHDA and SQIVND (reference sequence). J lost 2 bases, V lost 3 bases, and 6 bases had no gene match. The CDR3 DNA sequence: TGTGCCAGTAGTATCAGGGGACTAGCGGGGACGCAAGAGACCCAGTACTTC. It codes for CASSIRGLAGTQETQYF.